The T cell receptor beta chain described here comes from a study of glioma-infiltrating T cells. Study background: Approximately 990,000 peripheral T cells were targeted at about 4- to 11-fold coverage.

A remark on this clonotype: What it binds is unknown. Mismatch with germline at one junction end may stem from a read error.

Overall study results and limits: A blood CDR3 motif signature was depleted in highly divergent patients. Tissue-blood divergence was below expectation in non-neoplastic patients, above in gliomas. Only very few CDR3 sequences appeared in both tissue and blood.

Amplification of TCR alpha and beta CDR3 regions from RNA used iRepertoire nested multiplex PCR. MiXCR was run by TCRdb on the multiplex PCR reads, yielding one entry per CDR3 protein. This table holds roughly 350,000 distinct CDR3 sequences, roughly two fifths found once. The CDR3 spans 16 residues. Germline V gene sequence: CDR1 MDHEN, CDR2 SYDVKM. The sample taken for sequencing was glioma tissue, nonneoplastic brain tissue, or PBMCs (not recorded which). The V gene is TRBV28, the J gene TRBJ2-2, with 7 bases that match TRBD2. The origin of this receptor is a human donor with low-grade glioma or glioblastoma, undergoing nonglioma brain surgery, or in good health (not recorded which). CDR3 amino acids: CASSFPSSGLTGEVFF. CDR3 bases: TGTGCCAGCAGTTTCCCTAGTAGCGGGCTGACCGGGGAGGTGTTTTTT.